This TCR beta chain was captured in a study of T-cell memory formation after mild COVID-19 (dated by TCRdb to the early 2020s). In the study overall: Most TCR sequence clusters were specific to one of the two donors. Longitudinal TCRalpha and TCRbeta repertoire sequencing tracked T-cell clones expanding and contracting after mild COVID-19 in two donors. The cohort was made up of two young adult volunteers, one female and one male, who were previously healthy.

Ficoll-Paque density gradient centrifugation was the method used to isolate PBMCs. Reading from cysteine to phenylalanine, the CDR3 counts 14 amino acids. The kept DNA is CDR3 alone, 42 bases in frame from the first base. Trimmed from V: 4 bases; trimmed from J: 5 bases; junction bases lacking a gene match: 8. CDR1 SQVTM and CDR2 ANQGSEA were looked up in the germline V gene. The sequencer listed for this sample is Illumina NovaSeq 6000. TCRalpha and TCRbeta cDNA libraries were built by 5'RACE with constant-segment primers, adding sample barcodes and unique molecular identifiers. RNA was extracted from every sample with Trizol reagent. Amplification of the libraries took two PCR steps, and the second step added a second sample barcode plus Illumina TruSeq adapters. The libraries were sequenced on an Illumina NovaSeq using 2 x 150 bp paired-end reads. Regarding the original processing steps: Demultiplexing of reads and collapsing into UMI-guided consensus sequences were performed with migec v1.2.7. Using mixcr v2.1.11, UMI consensuses were aligned to TRA and TRB V and J templates and then assembled into clonotypes. A clonotype was counted as expanded or contracted only when both edgeR and NoisET called the clonotype significant, with the noise models trained on biological replicates. For edgeR calls, the cutoffs were a false discovery rate-adjusted p below 0.01 and a log2 fold-change threshold of 1. As an exploratory analysis of dynamics, PCA with hierarchical clustering was applied to max-normalized trajectories of the 1000 most abundant clonotypes. The CD4 or CD8 phenotype of responding clones was assigned using the separately sequenced CD4+ and CD8+ repertoires. TCRdb applied fastp at Q25 and MiXCR to the public reads, then kept only in-frame beta chains. Entries that share a CDR3 protein sequence are merged under the most common genes and DNA. These V and J calls derive from TCRdb rather than the authors' analysis. The sample has roughly 200,000 distinct CDR3 sequences on record, under 20% of them singletons. Jointly, the top ten make up around 2% of the sample.

Comment on this clonotype: Which antigen it targets is not known. It has no much larger one-base neighbor in the sample; base qualities were not kept.

Study-level results and caveats: Contracting CD4+ clones were located mainly in the CM and EM memory subsets, whereas CD8+ clones were found to be enriched in EMRA. Balanced CD4/CD8 phenotypes were observed for clones contracting from day 15 to 85, whereas a bias towards CD4+ was observed for a second wave of clones expanding from day 15 to 37. Some responding clones were found in pre-infection memory, which suggests that pre-existing cross-reactive memory T cells took part in the SARS-CoV-2 response. Only two mild cases were covered by the study, and larger cohorts that include severe cases with pre-infection samples were considered necessary. SARS-CoV-2 specificity of the second-wave clones peaking on day 37 was not confirmed.

The V and J genes are TRBV29-1 and TRBJ2-3, and 8 junction bases match TRBD1. This receptor was taken from an adult woman who had mild COVID-19 (a few samples of this study predate the infection). The sample titles of this study are shuffled in the database, so cell type and time point are left out; the donor was told from shared clones. Sequenced sample: PBMCs or a T cell subset sorted from them (not recorded which). The CDR3: CSVAQGAVGDTQYF. The DNA sequence is given as TGCAGCGTTGCCCAGGGGGCAGTGGGAGATACGCAGTATTTT.